This record looks at one T cell receptor (beta chain) sequence and its context. This specimen belongs to a study of T cells expressing NK-cell markers. Generation of TCR beta cDNA was performed by 5'RACE template switching incorporating UMIs. TCRdb re-called the 5' RACE reads, yielding one record per CDR3 amino acid sequence without DNA. The sample data list about 390,000 distinct CDR3 sequences. The source material was blood T cells: a sorted CD56 or NKG2C T cell subset, CD4+ or CD8+ T cells, or bulk PBMC T cells (not recorded which). The TCR sequence derives from a woman aged 45-65 years in good health.

This CDR3 is CAIKGSSYNEQFF. This chain uses TRBV10-3 with TRBJ2-1. CDR1 and CDR2 from the germline V gene are ENHRY and SYGVKD. The CDR3 contains 13 residues.